This TCR beta chain was profiled in a study of cytomegalovirus exposure and HLA in healthy donors. The PCR employed 60 Vbeta primers together with 13 Jbeta primers. Clones were sequenced by immunoSEQ multiplex PCR, and TCRdb holds only the in-frame ones, with some missing. The sample includes 200,000 to 250,000 clones, over 65% of them seen just once. CDR1 is SGHAT and CDR2 is FQNNGV in the germline V gene. This CDR3 region has 12 residues. V was cut by 5 bases and J by 4 bases, with 9 bases left in between. Material: PBMCs. The receptor comes from a middle-aged man in good health and CMV-seronegative. This chain links TRBV11-2 with TRBJ2-7, with D perhaps matching TRBD1 (6 bases). Here the CDR3 reads CASSVQGYEQYF. The CDR3 coding sequence is TGTGCCAGCAGCGTACAGGGATACGAGCAGTACTTC.